These T cell receptor beta chains were read from a single sample in a study of shared clonotypes between healthy human individuals. Some clones are missing from TCRdb's copy, which holds only in-frame ones; the method was immunoSEQ multiplex PCR. The table has roughly 1.4 million clones, less than 99% seen once. The sequenced sample consisted of naive CD4+ T cells sorted from blood. The source of these receptors is a man aged 30 to 45 in good health. CDR3s include the opening cysteine and the closing phenylalanine or tryptophan. A D gene is named only where the DNA matches it firmly. Size is omitted from some rows. Given values are once, few, many or a class for expanded clones.

CDR3: CASSPGTGYTGELFF
DNA: TGTGCCAGCAGCCCAGGGACAGGGTACACCGGGGAGCTGTTTTTT
D: TRBD1
J: TRBJ2-2
size: -
V: TRBV5-8

CDR3: CASASGGVGNTIYF
DNA: TGTGCCAGCGCCAGCGGGGGGGTCGGAAACACCATATATTTT
D: -
J: TRBJ1-3
size: -
V: TRBV27

CDR3: CAISAQDREVGETQYF
DNA: TGTGCCATCAGCGCTCAGGACAGGGAAGTTGGAGAGACCCAGTACTTC
D: TRBD1
J: TRBJ2-5
size: -
V: TRBV10-3

CDR3: CASSEPGQRKRAQYF
DNA: TGTGCCAGCAGTGAACCGGGACAGCGGAAGAGGGCCCAGTACTTC
D: TRBD1
J: TRBJ2-5
size: -
V: TRBV25-1

CDR3: CASSSGRFNEQFF
DNA: TGCGCCAGCAGTAGCGGGAGGTTCAATGAGCAGTTCTTC
D: TRBD2
J: TRBJ2-1
size: -
V: TRBV10-2

CDR3: CASRMSTGSNSGYTF
DNA: TGTGCCAGTCGGATGTCGACAGGGAGTAATAGTGGCTACACCTTC
D: TRBD1
J: TRBJ1-2
size: once
V: TRBV19

CDR3: CASSYSGTVSYEQYF
DNA: TGTGCCAGCAGTTACTCCGGGACGGTCTCCTACGAGCAGTACTTC
D: -
J: TRBJ2-7
size: -
V: TRBV6-6

CDR3: CASSSASGSYEQYF
DNA: TGCGCCAGCAGCTCGGCTAGCGGCTCCTACGAGCAGTACTTC
D: TRBD2
J: TRBJ2-7
size: -
V: TRBV5-1

CDR3: CASSSLAGDVSEQYF
DNA: TGTGCCAGCAGTTCTCTAGCGGGAGATGTGAGCGAGCAGTACTTC
D: TRBD2
J: TRBJ2-7
size: -
V: TRBV6-6

CDR3: CAWGTGGFHNEQFF
DNA: TGTGCCTGGGGGACCGGGGGTTTTCACAATGAGCAGTTCTTC
D: -
J: TRBJ2-1
size: -
V: TRBV30

CDR3: CAISRTASSYNEQFF
DNA: TGTGCCATCAGTCGGACGGCAAGCTCCTACAATGAGCAGTTCTTC
D: -
J: TRBJ2-1
size: -
V: TRBV10-3

CDR3: CASSESVGNTIYF
DNA: TGCGCCAGCAGTGAGTCTGTTGGAAACACCATATATTTT
D: -
J: TRBJ1-3
size: -
V: TRBV10-1

CDR3: CASSLIGESDTQYF
DNA: TGTGCTAGCAGCTTAATTGGAGAGTCAGATACGCAGTATTTT
D: -
J: TRBJ2-3
size: -
V: TRBV7-7

CDR3: CASRRDRNTGELFF
DNA: TGTGCCAGCAGAAGGGACCGCAACACCGGGGAGCTGTTTTTT
D: -
J: TRBJ2-2
size: -
V: TRBV7-8

CDR3: CASSVSGTGPYGYTF
DNA: TGTGCCAGCAGTGTCTCCGGGACAGGGCCCTATGGCTACACCTTC
D: TRBD1
J: TRBJ1-2
size: -
V: TRBV6-6

CDR3: CASSEARHRMGWELFF
DNA: TGTGCCAGCAGTGAAGCCCGACATAGGATGGGGTGGGAGCTGTTTTTT
D: -
J: TRBJ2-2
size: -
V: TRBV6-1

CDR3: CASSQNSPLHF
DNA: TGTGCCAGCAGCCAGAATTCACCCCTCCACTTT
D: -
J: TRBJ1-6
size: -
V: TRBV7-9

CDR3: CASRQLAGGNEGYTF
DNA: TGCGCCAGCAGACAACTCGCGGGGGGGAACGAGGGCTACACCTTC
D: -
J: TRBJ1-2
size: -
V: TRBV4-1

CDR3: CASKQRNTEAFF
DNA: TGTGCCAGCAAACAGAGGAACACTGAAGCTTTCTTT
D: -
J: TRBJ1-1
size: -
V: TRBV18

CDR3: CSVEDPTGQDSYNEQFF
DNA: TGCAGCGTTGAAGATCCGACGGGACAAGACTCCTACAATGAGCAGTTCTTC
D: -
J: TRBJ2-1
size: once
V: TRBV29-1

CDR3: CASNPNTGTGYGKLFF
DNA: TGTGCCAGTAACCCTAACACCGGGACAGGGTACGGAAAACTGTTTTTT
D: TRBD1
J: TRBJ1-4
size: -
V: TRBV19

CDR3: CASSQVVSTYEQYF
DNA: TGCGCCAGCAGCCAAGTCGTCTCAACCTACGAGCAGTACTTC
D: -
J: TRBJ2-7
size: -
V: TRBV4-1

CDR3: CASSTVARISLVDEQFF
DNA: TGTGCCAGTAGTACGGTAGCGAGAATTTCCCTTGTTGATGAGCAGTTCTTC
D: -
J: TRBJ2-1
size: once
V: TRBV19

CDR3: CSATDRDEQYF
DNA: TGCAGTGCTACCGATCGGGACGAGCAGTACTTC
D: -
J: TRBJ2-7
size: -
V: TRBV20-1

CDR3: CASSFTGAADQYEQYF
DNA: TGTGCCAGCAGCTTCACAGGGGCCGCCGACCAATACGAGCAGTACTTC
D: TRBD1
J: TRBJ2-7
size: -
V: TRBV13

CDR3: CASSLDTGPAWEQYF
DNA: TGTGCCAGCAGCTTAGATACCGGGCCAGCTTGGGAGCAGTACTTC
D: -
J: TRBJ2-7
size: -
V: TRBV11-2

CDR3: CASSRGFTEAFF
DNA: TGTGCCAGCAGTAGGGGGTTCACTGAAGCTTTCTTT
D: -
J: TRBJ1-1
size: -
V: TRBV27

CDR3: CASSLGAGRVEQFF
DNA: TGTGCCAGCAGCTTAGGGGCGGGAAGGGTTGAGCAGTTCTTC
D: -
J: TRBJ2-1
size: -
V: TRBV11-2

CDR3: CASSLSTNSYEQYF
DNA: TGTGCCAGCAGCTTATCCACAAACTCCTACGAGCAGTACTTC
D: -
J: TRBJ2-7
size: -
V: TRBV7-9

CDR3: CASSLADTQYF
DNA: TGCGCCAGCAGCTTGGCAGATACGCAGTATTTT
D: -
J: TRBJ2-3
size: -
V: TRBV5-1

CDR3: CASSKSGNTGELFF
DNA: TGTGCCAGTAGTAAATCAGGGAACACCGGGGAGCTGTTTTTT
D: -
J: TRBJ2-2
size: -
V: TRBV19

CDR3: CASSLGGTSGWPDTQYF
DNA: TGTGCCAGCAGCTTAGGAGGGACTAGCGGATGGCCAGATACGCAGTATTTT
D: TRBD2
J: TRBJ2-3
size: -
V: TRBV7-6